This entry describes one T cell receptor (beta chain). Its antigen is unknown. The CDR3 runs to 14 residues. V shed 3 bases and J shed 4 bases, with 9 bases lying between them. Germline values: CDR1 SGHNT, CDR2 YENEEA. The sample belongs to a study of tumour-infiltrating T cells in Burkitt lymphoma. Study-wide context: All epidemiological Burkitt lymphoma subtypes were represented in the cohort. Survival, overall and progression-free, tracked with productive clonality. Study-level results: Several public clonotypes were shared across many Burkitt lymphoma patients.

Assay used: immunoSEQ multiplex PCR; TCRdb lists only in-frame clones, some missing. Of roughly 1,600 clones listed, about 38% are singletons. The chain employs TRBV11-3 and TRBJ2-2; a weak D match, TRBD1 (6 bases). The TCR was taken from a human donor with Burkitt lymphoma. Material: tumor tissue. The CDR3 here is CASSFTGRTGELFF. Here the CDR3 DNA reads TGTGCCAGCAGCTTTACAGGGCGCACCGGGGAGCTGTTTTTT. The full variable domain, completed using reference TRBV11-3 and TRBJ2-2, is EAGVVQSPRYKIIEKKQPVAFWCNPISGHNTLYWYLQNLGQGPELLIRYENEEAVDDSQLPKDRFSAERLKGVDSTLKIQPAELGDSAVYLCASSFTGRTGELFFGEGSRLTVL.